These 29 T cell receptor beta chains came from one sample sequenced in a study of cytomegalovirus exposure and HLA in healthy donors. A multiplex PCR was run with 60 Vbeta primers and 13 Jbeta primers. Sequencing was performed with immunoSEQ multiplex PCR; in TCRdb, only in-frame clones are kept and a portion is missing. The sample yields some 79,000 clones, over 70% seen once. Sequenced sample: PBMCs. These receptors were taken from a male donor in good health and CMV-seropositive.

V usage is TRBV5-1 and J usage is TRBJ2-5; 7 bases match TRBD2. Germline V CDR1 and CDR2: SGHRS, YFSETQ. CDR3 length equals 15 residues. The V and J ends lost 3 bases and 1 base, in that order; junction bases with no gene match: 6. CDR3 loop: CASSSILASQETQYF. In DNA form, the CDR3 reads TGCGCCAGCAGCTCCATACTAGCGAGCCAAGAGACCCAGTACTTC.

This clone was seen a single time. The genes are TRBV5-8 and TRBJ2-5; TRBD2 aligns across 7 bases. CDR3 size: 13 residues. Germline values: CDR1 SGHTS, CDR2 YDEGEE. V shed 0 bases and J 7 bases; nucleotides not matched to a gene: 3. The CDR3: CASSLGREATQYF. In DNA, the CDR3 is TGTGCCAGCAGCTTGGGACGGGAGGCGACCCAGTACTTC.

The chain has TRBV5-1 and TRBJ1-4, with 10 bases matching TRBD1. V shed 0 bases, J shed 7 bases, and the junction held 12 bases outside the gene matches. This CDR3 is built from 18 residues. Germline assignment: CDR1 SGHRS and CDR2 YFSETQ. The CDR3, as DNA: TGCGCCAGCAGCTTGGGGGCGGGACAGGGGACGAGACGTGAAAAACTGTTTTTT. It codes for CASSLGAGQGTRREKLFF.

The chain combines TRBV7-6 with TRBJ2-5, with 7 bases that match TRBD2. Trimming took 0 bases from V and 5 from J; bases not matched to a gene: 9. The CDR3 length is 16 residues. Germline V CDR1 and CDR2: SGHVS, FNYEAQ. The CDR3 DNA reads TGTGCCAGCAGCTTAGCGGAAGGGAGGGCCGACGAGACCCAGTACTTC. Protein product: CASSLAEGRADETQYF.

This chain joins TRBV5-6 and TRBJ1-5; no clear D gene. The CDR3 is 16 residues long. Deletions cut 4 bases from V and 5 bases from J, with 19 bases between. Germline V gene sequence: CDR1 SGHDT, CDR2 YYEEEE. CDR3 DNA sequence: TGTGCCAGCAGCCTCAGCGGGGTCGACCCCTATCAGCCCCAGCATTTT. Translating it yields CASSLSGVDPYQPQHF.

This sequence joins TRBV6-5 and TRBJ2-1; 9 bases map to TRBD1. From germline, CDR1 is MNHEY and CDR2 SVGAGI. This CDR3 contains 12 residues. Losses at the gene ends were 6 bases for V and 15 bases for J; bases not matched to a gene: 9. The CDR3, as DNA: TGTGCCAGCAGCCCGACCGGGACAGGGATGTTCTTC. It codes for CASSPTGTGMFF.

The rearrangement uses TRBV4-3 and TRBJ2-1, with D hard to call. The germline gives CDR1 LGHNA, CDR2 YSLEER. The CDR3 runs to 15 residues. V was clipped by 1 base and J by 0 bases, with 7 bases between them. CDR3 loop: CASSQGHSSYNEQFF. As DNA, the CDR3 is TGCGCCAGCAGCCAAGGTCACAGCTCCTACAATGAGCAGTTCTTC.

Remarks on this clone: Sequence at one end of the junction differs from germline and may be a read error. The chain has TRBV5-1 and TRBJ1-2; D may be TRBD1 (6 bases). CDR1 is SGHRS, CDR2 YFSETQ, per germline. The CDR3 length is 14 residues. In nucleotides, the CDR3 is TGCGCCAGCAGTTTGGGGGCACTTTCCTATGGCTACACCTTC. It is translated as CASSLGALSYGYTF.

The chain links TRBV7-8 to TRBJ1-1, with 8 bases identical to TRBD1. Trimming cost V 1 base and J 4 bases; bases outside gene matches: 8. Germline V gene sequence: CDR1 SGHVS, CDR2 FQNEAQ. The CDR3 consists of 16 residues. In nucleotides, the CDR3 is TGTGCCAGCAGCTTAGTCCTTTTCACAGGGGGCACTGAAGCTTTCTTT. Its translation is CASSLVLFTGGTEAFF.

CDR3 loop: CASSLARGGETQYF. CDR3 nucleotides: TGCGCCAGCAGCTTGGCCCGCGGGGGAGAGACCCAGTACTTC. The gene calls are TRBV5-1 and TRBJ2-5, with TRBD2 matching 7 bases. The CDR3 is 14 residues long. Germline CDR1 and CDR2: SGHRS and YFSETQ. Trimming took 0 bases from V and 4 from J; bases not matched to a gene: 3.

The chain couples TRBV7-9 to TRBJ1-1; 7 bases are a match to TRBD1. This CDR3 region has 17 residues. The junction had 7 bases not matched to a gene; V was cut back by 0 bases and J by 0 bases. The germline V gene encodes CDR1 SEHNR and CDR2 FQNEAQ (reference sequence). CDR3 sequence reads: CASSLADRKGLNTEAFF. CDR3 DNA: TGTGCCAGCAGCTTAGCGGACAGGAAAGGGCTGAACACTGAAGCTTTCTTT.

This clone was detected only once. The chain uses TRBV6-1 and TRBJ1-2; no reliable D call. V lost 2 bases to trimming and J lost 8 bases, with 21 bases between them. Germline CDR1 is MNHNS and CDR2 is SASEGT. The CDR3 consists of 16 residues. Here the CDR3 DNA reads TGTGCCAGCAGTGAACACCACCGCAGCGGGTACCGGGGCTACACCTTC. Translated, it gives CASSEHHRSGYRGYTF.

This chain links TRBV27 with TRBJ2-2; 7 nucleotides agree with TRBD1. This CDR3 contains 15 residues. Germline values: CDR1 MNHEY, CDR2 SMNVEV (reference sequence). The V segment lost 1 base and the J segment 3 bases; nucleotides outside the gene matches: 2. The chain's CDR3 is CASSLLGTDTGELFF. The CDR3 nucleotides read TGTGCCAGCAGTTTATTAGGGACAGACACCGGGGAGCTGTTTTTT.

The gene calls are TRBV29-1 and TRBJ1-1, with 8 bases fitting TRBD1. Trimming at V came to 0 bases and at J to 4 bases, leaving 4 bases not matched to a gene. The CDR3 runs to 14 residues. Germline CDR1 reads SQVTM; CDR2 reads ANQGSEA. The CDR3 nucleotides read TGCAGCGTTGAAGAAGGACAGGGAAGCACTGAAGCTTTCTTT. It encodes CSVEEGQGSTEAFF.

V and J are TRBV14 and TRBJ2-1, with 7 bases identical to TRBD2. From germline, CDR1 is SGHDN and CDR2 FVKESK. The CDR3 spans 15 residues. Germline trimming cut 1 base from V and 5 bases from J; bases unmatched to any gene: 5. The CDR3 DNA reads TGTGCCAGCAGCCAAGTCCCTAGCGGTAACAATGAGCAGTTCTTC. This sequence encodes CASSQVPSGNNEQFF.

V gene TRBV5-1 combines with J gene TRBJ2-2; tentatively, D is TRBD1 (6 bases). Trimming removed 4 bases at V and 7 bases at J, with 20 bases between. The V gene's germline CDR1 is SGHRS and CDR2 YFSETQ. The CDR3 loop spans 16 amino acids. The CDR3, as DNA: TGCGCCAGCAGCCCGTCCGTTACAGGGTTGGACGGGGAGCTGTTTTTT. It is translated as CASSPSVTGLDGELFF.

The J gene is TRBJ2-2, the V gene TRBV6-5; 11 positions match TRBD1. Germline V gene lookup returns CDR1 MNHEY and CDR2 SVGAGI. J lost 5 bases, V lost 5 bases, and 4 bases had no gene match. This CDR3 has 15 residues. The CDR3 DNA sequence: TGTGCCAGCAGTGCCGGGACAGGGGGGACCGGGGAGCTGTTTTTT. It specifies CASSAGTGGTGELFF.

The chain recombines TRBV10-2 with TRBJ2-1; D uncertain. Trimming took 4 bases from V and 6 from J, leaving 4 bases between them. Germline lookup yields CDR1 WSHSY and CDR2 SAAADI. This CDR3 spans 11 amino acids. In nucleotides, the CDR3 is TGCGCCAGCAGTGCGGTCAATGAGCAGTTCTTC. Protein product: CASSAVNEQFF.

The table lists this clone with a count of one. The chain links TRBV25-1 to TRBJ2-1, with TRBD1 identical over 8 bases. CDR3 length equals 14 residues. With 3 bases clipped from V and 12 bases from J, the junction kept 10 bases outside the gene matches. Germline V gene lookup returns CDR1 MGHDK and CDR2 SYGVNS. In DNA, the CDR3 is TGTGCCAGCAGTGATTCAGACAGGGGAAGATGGCAGTTCTTC. This gives the protein CASSDSDRGRWQFF.

The J gene is TRBJ1-1, the V gene TRBV4-1; the D is unclear. This CDR3 spans 12 amino acids. Trimming pared 1 base from V and 7 bases from J, leaving 7 bases between. Per germline, CDR1 MGHRA and CDR2 YSYEKL. Written as DNA, the CDR3 is TGCGCCAGCAGCCAAGGATTCGGTGAAGCTTTCTTT. Its translation is CASSQGFGEAFF.

The V gene is TRBV30, the J gene TRBJ2-1, with 8 bases that match TRBD2. This CDR3 is 14 amino acids long. CDR1 GTSNPN and CDR2 SVGIG come from the germline V gene (reference sequence). With V trimmed by 0 bases and J by 4 bases, 2 bases remained unmatched. The CDR3 sequence: CAWSVLAEYNEQFF. CDR3 bases: TGTGCCTGGAGTGTACTAGCGGAATACAATGAGCAGTTCTTC.

In DNA form, the CDR3 reads TGTGCCAGCAGCTTAGGTGTAGCGGGAGGGCCCAGGGAGCAGTTCTTC. This gives the protein CASSLGVAGGPREQFF. The chain recombines TRBV7-2 with TRBJ2-1, with 11 bases lining up with TRBD2. CDR3 length equals 16 residues. Germline CDR1 is SGHTA and CDR2 is FQGNSA. With V trimmed by 1 base and J by 10 bases, 9 bases remained unmatched.

The chain has TRBV5-1 and TRBJ2-5, with 7 positions matching TRBD1. The last part of the DNA fits TRBJ2-7 better; the J call may be wrong. The CDR3 extends over 15 amino acids. CDR1 and CDR2 (germline): SGHRS, YFSETQ. The CDR3 coding sequence is TGCGCCAGCAGCTTGGAACGGGACAGTTTCTACGAGCAGTACTTC. It specifies CASSLERDSFYEQYF.

V usage is TRBV5-1 and J usage is TRBJ2-3; a possible D gene is TRBD1 (6 bases). The CDR3 covers 15 residues. Trimming shortened V by 0 bases and J by 5 bases, and 13 bases separated the two germline ends. Germline values: CDR1 SGHRS, CDR2 YFSETQ. CDR3 amino acids: CASSLAPGVQDTQYF. CDR3 DNA: TGCGCCAGCAGCTTGGCTCCAGGGGTCCAAGATACGCAGTATTTT.

The chain employs TRBV11-2 and TRBJ1-1; D unclear. Germline V gene data show CDR1 as SGHAT and CDR2 as FQNNGV. V shed 0 bases and J shed 8 bases, with 10 bases lying between them. CDR3 size: 13 residues. CDR3 amino acids: CASSLDEGREAFF. The CDR3 region has the DNA TGTGCCAGCAGCTTAGATGAGGGCAGGGAAGCTTTCTTT.

The chain uses TRBV9 and TRBJ2-1, with 9 bases that match TRBD2. Germline trimming cut 1 base from V and 6 bases from J; bases unmatched to any gene: 2. CDR1 and CDR2 (germline): SGDLS, YYNGEE. CDR3 length: 14 amino acids. The DNA of the CDR3 is TGTGCCAGCAGCGTAAATAGCGGGGGCAATGAGCAGTTCTTC. Encoded protein: CASSVNSGGNEQFF.

The rearrangement links TRBV7-9 to TRBJ1-4, with TRBD1 identical over 7 bases. The CDR3 contains 16 residues. The trim removed 1 base at V and 4 bases at J, leaving 6 bases unmatched. Germline V CDR1 and CDR2: SEHNR, FQNEAQ (reference sequence). CDR3 nucleotide sequence: TGTGCCAGCAGCTTAGGTTTGGGACAGAGTAATGAAAAACTGTTTTTT. It codes for CASSLGLGQSNEKLFF.

This clone has a single count. Other DNA sequences of this sample code for an identical CDR3. The rearrangement uses TRBV5-4 and TRBJ1-2; 10 bases agree with TRBD1. Unmatched junction bases numbered 8, after V lost 4 bases and J lost 5 bases. This CDR3 region has 15 residues. CDR1 is SGHNT and CDR2 is YYREEE in the germline V gene (reference sequence). The CDR3 is CASSQDRGRVYGYTF. The CDR3 DNA reads TGTGCCAGCAGCCAAGACAGGGGGCGCGTTTATGGCTACACCTTC.

V gene TRBV28 combines with J gene TRBJ2-3, with TRBD2 matching over 10 bases. V was pared by 1 base and J by 0 bases, with 1 base of the junction left unmatched. The CDR3 runs 16 residues. Germline lookup yields CDR1 MDHEN and CDR2 SYDVKM. The DNA for the CDR3 is TGTGCCAGCAGTTTATTTAGCGGGGGGAGCACAGATACGCAGTATTTT. Residues: CASSLFSGGSTDTQYF.